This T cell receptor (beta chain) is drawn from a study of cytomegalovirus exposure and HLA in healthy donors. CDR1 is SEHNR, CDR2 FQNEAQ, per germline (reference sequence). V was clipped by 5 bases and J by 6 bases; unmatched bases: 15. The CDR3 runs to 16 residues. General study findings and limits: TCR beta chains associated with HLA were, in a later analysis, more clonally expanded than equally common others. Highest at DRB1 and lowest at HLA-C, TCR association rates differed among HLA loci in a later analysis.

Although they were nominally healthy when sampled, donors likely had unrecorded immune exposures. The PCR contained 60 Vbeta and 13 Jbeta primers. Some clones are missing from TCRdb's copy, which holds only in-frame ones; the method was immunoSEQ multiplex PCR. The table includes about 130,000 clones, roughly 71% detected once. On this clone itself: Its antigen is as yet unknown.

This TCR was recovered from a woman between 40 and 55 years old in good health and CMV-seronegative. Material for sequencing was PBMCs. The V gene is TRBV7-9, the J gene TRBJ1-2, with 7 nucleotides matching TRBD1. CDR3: CASSPPTKTGSNGYTF. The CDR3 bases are TGTGCCAGCAGCCCACCGACTAAGACAGGGTCGAATGGCTACACCTTC.